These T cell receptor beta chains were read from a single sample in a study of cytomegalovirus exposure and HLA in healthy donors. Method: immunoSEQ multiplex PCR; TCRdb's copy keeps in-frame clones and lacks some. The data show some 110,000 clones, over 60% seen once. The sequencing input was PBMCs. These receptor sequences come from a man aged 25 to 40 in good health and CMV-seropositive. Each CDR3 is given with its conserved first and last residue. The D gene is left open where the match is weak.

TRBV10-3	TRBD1	CAISLGRQGTYNEQFF
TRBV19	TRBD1	CASSRGQGASYEQYF
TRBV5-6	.	CASSLGPLNTGELFF
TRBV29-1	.	CSVVWSSGNTIYF
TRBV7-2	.	CASIPRTSIDEQFF
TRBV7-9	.	CASTWGGSDSPLHF
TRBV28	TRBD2	CASSPASGGPYEQYF
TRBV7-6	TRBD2	CASSLGGGTSGTDTQYF
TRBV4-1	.	CASSPTGISSGANVLTF
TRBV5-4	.	CASSLGGTSTDTQYF
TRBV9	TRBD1	CASSGTRLDRDPNYGYTF
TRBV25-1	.	CASSAPGTRVEKLFF